This T cell receptor (beta chain) was obtained from a study of blood T cell repertoires in COVID-19. Study details: COVID-19 samples collected from the United States, Italy and Spain covered acute and convalescent phases.

In the original analysis: Reference gene primer amplification gave nucleated cell count estimates. Some clones are missing from TCRdb's copy, which holds only in-frame ones; the method was immunoSEQ multiplex PCR. V and J calls and clone size follow that table, whereas D and trimming were derived from the DNA. The sample shows some 100,000 clones, 70% to 90% of them seen only once. The V gene lost 3 bases and the J gene lost 0 bases, with 11 bases spanning the gap. CDR1 and CDR2 from the germline V gene are SGHAT and FQNNGV. The CDR3 sequence is 16 residues long. Patients at the Seattle site were enrolled during active infection and followed longitudinally.

This rearrangement joins TRBV11-2 to TRBJ2-2; the D is unclear. The sequence derives from a man aged 45 to 65 with COVID-19, enrolled during active disease. Sequencing was done on a sample of peripheral blood. The CDR3, as DNA: TGTGCCAGCAGCTTTTCGGGTTCTACGAACACCGGGGAGCTGTTTTTT. Amino acids: CASSFSGSTNTGELFF. Looking up the rest from reference TRBV11-2 and TRBJ2-2 gives the full variable domain: EAGVAQSPRYKIIEKRQSVAFWCNPISGHATLYWYQQILGQGPKLLIQFQNNGVVDDSQLPKDRFSAERLKGVDSTLKIQPAKLEDSAVYLCASSFSGSTNTGELFFGEGSRLTVL.